This TCR beta chain emerged from a study of control samples from healthy donors and cancer patients. Only in-frame clones appear in the TCRdb table, and some are missing; sequencing was by immunoSEQ multiplex PCR. The table lists 100,000 to 150,000 clones, roughly 92% of them singletons, with 0.55% to 0.6% in the top ten. The germline V gene has CDR1 SGHRS and CDR2 YFSETQ. The CDR3 runs to 14 residues. Trimming cost V 4 bases and J 0 bases, with 11 bases left between them. This chain links TRBV5-1 with TRBJ2-7; D unresolved. The sequence was collected from a man aged 80 or over with head and neck cancer. The sequenced sample consisted of PBMCs. CDR3 nucleotide sequence: TGCGCCAGCAGCCCCACTACCCCCTCCTACGAGCAGTACTTC. It translates to CASSPTTPSYEQYF.